This paragraph reports one T cell receptor beta chain. Antigen specificity is unknown. These data are taken from a study of T cell responses to AZD1222 COVID-19 vaccine. Only in-frame clones appear in the TCRdb table, and some are missing; sequencing was by immunoSEQ multiplex PCR. The table has 95,000 to 150,000 clones, around nine tenths seen once; the top ten hold roughly 2.4%. Findings and caveats of the study: In a largely white British group with more females than males, clonal diversity was possibly underestimated. Repertoires were collected only later (after the peak T cell response had occurred). Spike was spanned by vaccine-associated CD4 TCRs, which were dominant at 160-218 and 743-854. Spike-specific TCR breadth and depth were elevated following two AZD1222 doses.

Germline V gene data show CDR1 as MNHNY and CDR2 as SVGAGI (reference sequence). The CDR3 runs 13 residues. V lost 5 bases, J lost 2 bases, and 10 bases lay in between. This clonotype was sampled from an adult in good health. The sequencing here drew on peripheral blood, taken on day 0 of AZD1222 vaccination. The chain recombines TRBV6-6 with TRBJ2-7, with a weak D call TRBD1 (6 bases). CDR3 sequence (DNA): TGTGCCAGCAGTCTACAGGGCACCTACGAGCAGTACTTC. Translation gives CASSLQGTYEQYF.